This T cell receptor beta chain appears in the sequencing data of a study of neurological immune-mediated disorders. This clonotype appeared many times. Its antigen remains unknown. The study's findings and limits: Patients with HTLV-1-associated myelopathy had the highest level of TCR clonal expansion, whereas patients with multiple sclerosis had the lowest level, falling beneath the level found in healthy controls.

The output of every sequencing run, over 190 million TCR-beta sequences, came from 15-18 subjects. TCRdb independently ran MiXCR on the 5' RACE reads; one entry per CDR3 protein. Among tens of thousands of distinct CDR3 sequences listed, over 12% were seen once. This CDR3 region has 15 residues. Per germline, CDR1 MNHEY and CDR2 SVGAGI. The V segment lost 4 bases and the J segment 7 bases; nucleotides outside the gene matches: 7. The receptor was derived from a woman aged 50 to 60 with HTLV-1-associated myelopathy (HAM/TSP). V and J are TRBV6-5 and TRBJ2-1, with 10 bases fitting TRBD2. Sample: PBMCs. The chain's CDR3 is CASSWASGGRNEQFF. The CDR3 bases are TGTGCCAGCAGTTGGGCTAGCGGGGGACGGAATGAGCAGTTCTTC.